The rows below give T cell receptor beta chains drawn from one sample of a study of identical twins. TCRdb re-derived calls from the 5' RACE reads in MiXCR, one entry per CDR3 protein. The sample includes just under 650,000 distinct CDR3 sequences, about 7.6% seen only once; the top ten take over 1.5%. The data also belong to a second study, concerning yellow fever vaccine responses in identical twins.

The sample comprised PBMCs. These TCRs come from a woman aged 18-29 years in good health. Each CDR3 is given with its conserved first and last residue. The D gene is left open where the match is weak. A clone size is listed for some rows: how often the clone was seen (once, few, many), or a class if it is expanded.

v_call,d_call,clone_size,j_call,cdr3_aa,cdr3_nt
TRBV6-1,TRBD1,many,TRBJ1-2,CASSGDRGYYGYTF,TGTGCCAGCAGTGGGGACAGGGGTTACTATGGCTACACCTTC
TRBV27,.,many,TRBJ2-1,CASSLFGSGHNEQFF,TGTGCCAGCAGTTTATTCGGGAGTGGTCACAATGAGCAGTTCTTC
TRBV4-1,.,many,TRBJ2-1,CASSQGLSRVSSYNEQFF,TGCGCCAGCAGCCAAGGTCTTTCGCGGGTGAGCTCCTACAATGAGCAGTTCTTC
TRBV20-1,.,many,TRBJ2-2,CSAREEGERYAGELFF,TGCAGTGCTAGAGAGGAGGGGGAGCGCTATGCCGGGGAGCTGTTTTTT
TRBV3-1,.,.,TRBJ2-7,CASSQWEQRKFNYEQYF,TGTGCCAGCAGCCAATGGGAACAGAGAAAATTCAACTACGAGCAGTACTTC
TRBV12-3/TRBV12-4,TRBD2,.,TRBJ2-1,CASQRLAGRQGNEQFF,TGTGCCAGCCAAAGACTAGCGGGAAGACAGGGCAATGAGCAGTTCTTC
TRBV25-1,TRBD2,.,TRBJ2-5,CASSERGLLQETQYF,TGTGCCAGCAGTGAACGGGGACTACTCCAAGAGACCCAGTACTTC
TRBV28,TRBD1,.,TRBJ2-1,CASSRRTGQTRNEQFF,TGTGCCAGCAGTCGTCGGACAGGTCAAACACGCAATGAGCAGTTCTTC
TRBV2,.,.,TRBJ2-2,CASKAGNTGELFF,TGTGCCAGCAAGGCAGGGAACACCGGGGAGCTGTTTTTT
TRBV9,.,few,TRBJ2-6,CASSADSPSGANVLTF,TGTGCCAGCAGCGCGGACAGCCCCTCTGGGGCCAACGTCCTGACTTTC
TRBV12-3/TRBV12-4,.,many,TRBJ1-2,CASSSDRDYGYTF,TGTGCCAGCAGTTCCGACAGAGATTATGGCTACACCTTC
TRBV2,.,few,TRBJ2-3,CASSEGGTSTDTQYF,TGTGCCAGCAGTGAAGGCGGAACTAGCACAGATACGCAGTATTTT
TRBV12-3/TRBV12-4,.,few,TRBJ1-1,CASNHPWEGGKPEAFF,TGTGCCAGCAACCACCCCTGGGAGGGTGGGAAGCCTGAAGCTTTCTTT
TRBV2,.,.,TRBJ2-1,CASSEGIGGPYNEQFF,TGTGCCAGCAGTGAAGGGATTGGGGGTCCCTACAATGAGCAGTTCTTC
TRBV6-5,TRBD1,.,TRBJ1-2,CASSYSTDRGYGYTF,TGTGCCAGCAGTTACTCGACAGACAGGGGGTATGGCTACACCTTC
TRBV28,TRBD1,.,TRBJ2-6,CASSFAGQGAPGANVLTF,TGTGCCAGCAGTTTTGCGGGACAGGGGGCCCCTGGGGCCAACGTCCTGACTTTC
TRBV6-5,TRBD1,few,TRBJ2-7,CASSSPDRGTYEQYF,TGTGCCAGCAGTTCCCCGGACAGGGGGACCTACGAGCAGTACTTC
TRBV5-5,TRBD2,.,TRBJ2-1,CASSLFLSGTSVYNEQFF,TGTGCCAGCAGCTTGTTCCTTTCGGGGACTAGCGTGTACAATGAGCAGTTCTTC
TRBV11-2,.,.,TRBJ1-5,CASQDGLYSNQPQHF,TGTGCCAGTCAAGACGGACTTTATAGCAATCAGCCCCAGCATTTT
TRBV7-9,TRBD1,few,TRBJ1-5,CASSETGRNQPQHF,TGTGCCAGCAGCGAGACAGGGAGGAATCAGCCCCAGCATTTT
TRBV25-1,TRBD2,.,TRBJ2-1,CANSGRSGRGNEQFF,TGTGCCAACAGTGGCCGCAGCGGGAGAGGTAATGAGCAGTTCTTC
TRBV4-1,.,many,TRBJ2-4,CASSQSSTAQNIQYF,TGCGCCAGCAGCCAATCGTCTACCGCTCAAAACATTCAGTACTTC
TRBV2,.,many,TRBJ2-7,CASRQALSSYEQYF,TGTGCCAGTAGACAGGCGCTCAGCTCCTACGAGCAGTACTTC
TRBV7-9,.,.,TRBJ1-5,CASSQEQGLNQPQHF,TGTGCCAGCAGCCAAGAGCAGGGTTTAAATCAGCCCCAGCATTTT